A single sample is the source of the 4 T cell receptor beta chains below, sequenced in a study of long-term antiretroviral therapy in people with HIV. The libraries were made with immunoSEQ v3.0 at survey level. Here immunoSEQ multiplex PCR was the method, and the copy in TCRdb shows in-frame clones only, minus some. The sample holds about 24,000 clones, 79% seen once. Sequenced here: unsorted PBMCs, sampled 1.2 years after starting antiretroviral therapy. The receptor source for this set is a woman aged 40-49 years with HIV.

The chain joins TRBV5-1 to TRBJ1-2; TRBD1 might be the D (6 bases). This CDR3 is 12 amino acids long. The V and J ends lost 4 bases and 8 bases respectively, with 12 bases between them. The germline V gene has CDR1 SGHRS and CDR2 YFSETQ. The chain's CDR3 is CASSPPGGGYTF. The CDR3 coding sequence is TGCGCCAGCAGCCCCCCCGGGGGCGGCTACACCTTC.

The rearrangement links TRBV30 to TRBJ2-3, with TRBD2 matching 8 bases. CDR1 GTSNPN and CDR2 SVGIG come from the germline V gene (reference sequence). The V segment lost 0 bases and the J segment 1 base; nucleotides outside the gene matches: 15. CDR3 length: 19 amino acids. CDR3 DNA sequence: TGTGCCTGGAGTGTACGGGTCGGGAGGGCCCTCTTAGGCACAGATACGCAGTATTTT. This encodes CAWSVRVGRALLGTDTQYF.

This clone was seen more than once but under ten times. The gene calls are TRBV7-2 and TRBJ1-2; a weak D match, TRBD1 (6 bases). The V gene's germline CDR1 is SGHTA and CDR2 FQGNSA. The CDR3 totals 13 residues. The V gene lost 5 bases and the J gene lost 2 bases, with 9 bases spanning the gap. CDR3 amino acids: CASSTDRNYGYTF. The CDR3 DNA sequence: TGTGCCAGCAGCACCGACAGGAACTATGGCTACACCTTC.

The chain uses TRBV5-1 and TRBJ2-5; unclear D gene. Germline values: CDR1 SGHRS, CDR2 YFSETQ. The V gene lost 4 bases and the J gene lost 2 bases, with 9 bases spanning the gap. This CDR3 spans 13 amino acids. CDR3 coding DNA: TGCGCCAGCAGCCCGACCCCTCAAGAGACCCAGTACTTC. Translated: CASSPTPQETQYF.